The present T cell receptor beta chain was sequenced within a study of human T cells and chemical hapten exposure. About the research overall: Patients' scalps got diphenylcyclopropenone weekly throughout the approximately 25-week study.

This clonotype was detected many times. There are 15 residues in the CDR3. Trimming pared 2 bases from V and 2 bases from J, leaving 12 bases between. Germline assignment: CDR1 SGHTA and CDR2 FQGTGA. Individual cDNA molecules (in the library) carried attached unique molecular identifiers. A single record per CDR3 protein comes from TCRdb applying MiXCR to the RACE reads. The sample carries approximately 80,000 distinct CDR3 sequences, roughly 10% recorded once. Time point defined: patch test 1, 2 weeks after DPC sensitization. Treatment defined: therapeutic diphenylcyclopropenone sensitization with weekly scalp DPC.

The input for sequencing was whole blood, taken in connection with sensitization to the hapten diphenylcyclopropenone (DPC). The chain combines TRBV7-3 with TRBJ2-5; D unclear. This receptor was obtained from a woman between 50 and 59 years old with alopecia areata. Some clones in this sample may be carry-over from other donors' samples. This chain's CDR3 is CASSLWAGPQETQYF. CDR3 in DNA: TGTGCCAGCAGCTTATGGGCCGGGCCTCAAGAGACCCAGTACTTC.